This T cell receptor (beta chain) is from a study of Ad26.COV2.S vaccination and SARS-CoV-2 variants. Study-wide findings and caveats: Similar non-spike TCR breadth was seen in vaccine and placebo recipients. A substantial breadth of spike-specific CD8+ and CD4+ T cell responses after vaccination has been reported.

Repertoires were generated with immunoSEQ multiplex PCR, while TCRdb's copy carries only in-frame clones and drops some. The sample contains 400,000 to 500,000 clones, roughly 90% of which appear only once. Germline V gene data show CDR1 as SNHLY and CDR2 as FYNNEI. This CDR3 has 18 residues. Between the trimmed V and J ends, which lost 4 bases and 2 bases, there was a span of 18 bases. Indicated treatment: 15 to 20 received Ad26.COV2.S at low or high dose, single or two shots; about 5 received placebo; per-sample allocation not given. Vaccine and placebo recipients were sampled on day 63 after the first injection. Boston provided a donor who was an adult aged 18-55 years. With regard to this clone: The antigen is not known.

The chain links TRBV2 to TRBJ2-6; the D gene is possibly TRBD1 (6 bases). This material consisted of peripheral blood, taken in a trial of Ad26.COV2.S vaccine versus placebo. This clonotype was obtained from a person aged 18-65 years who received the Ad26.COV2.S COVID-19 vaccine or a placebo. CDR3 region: CASSVDGTWGPGANVLTF. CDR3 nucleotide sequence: TGTGCCAGCAGTGTCGACGGGACATGGGGGCCTGGGGCCAACGTCCTGACTTTC.